Shown below are 10 T cell receptor beta chains from a single sample sequenced in a study of early T cells in non-severe SARS-CoV-2 infection. One entry per CDR3 protein results from TCRdb running MiXCR on the 5' RACE reads. The sample consists of tens of thousands of distinct CDR3 sequences, around 4.8% of them appearing once. Sample: whole blood. Source of these receptors: an adult who was a healthcare worker with PCR-confirmed SARS-CoV-2 infection or an uninfected control (not recorded which).

This clonotype was counted at least ten times. The chain combines TRBV20-1 with TRBJ2-2; D is ambiguous. Germline CDR1 and CDR2: DFQATT and SNEGSKA (reference sequence). The V gene lost 0 bases and the J gene lost 5 bases, with 7 bases spanning the gap. The CDR3 extends over 13 amino acids. In nucleotides, the CDR3 is TGCAGTGCTAGAGAACGAAGAACCGGGGAGCTGTTTTTT. Its protein is CSARERRTGELFF.

This clonotype was picked up many times. This chain connects TRBV4-3 to TRBJ1-2; D remains ambiguous. The germline V and J ends were trimmed by 1 base and 1 base, with 7 bases remaining between them. Germline lookup yields CDR1 LGHNA and CDR2 YSLEER. The CDR3 is made up of 14 amino acids. The CDR3 DNA reads TGCGCCAGCAGCCAAGGAGGGTTTAACTATGGCTACACCTTC. Its protein product is CASSQGGFNYGYTF.

The J gene is TRBJ1-5, the V gene TRBV3-1, with 7 bases lining up with TRBD1. V lost 3 bases and J lost 2; bases outside the gene matches: 4. Germline V CDR1 and CDR2: LGHDT, YNNKEL (reference sequence). The CDR3 is 15 residues long. CDR3 bases: TGTGCCAGCAGCCAGTCTGGGACAGGCAATCAGCCCCAGCATTTT. This codes for CASSQSGTGNQPQHF. Complete variable domain (other parts from reference TRBV3-1 and TRBJ1-5): DTAVSQTPKYLVTQMGNDKSIKCEQNLGHDTMYWYKQDSKKFLKIMFSYNNKELIINETVPNRFSPKSPDKAHLNLHINSLELGDSAVYFCASSQSGTGNQPQHFGDGTRLSIL.

The chain links TRBV20-1 to TRBJ1-3; perhaps TRBD1 as D (6 bases). Trimming stripped 0 bases from V and 2 bases from J, with 8 bases between. CDR1 and CDR2 from the germline V gene are DFQATT and SNEGSKA (reference sequence). This CDR3 has 14 residues. The CDR3 spells CSARDAGAGNTIYF. CDR3 coding DNA: TGCAGTGCTAGAGATGCAGGGGCTGGAAACACCATATATTTT.

This clonotype has at least ten counts. The V and J genes are TRBV5-1 and TRBJ2-3; D is perhaps TRBD2 (7 bases). CDR1 and CDR2 (germline): SGHRS, YFSETQ. Deletions cut 2 bases from V and 6 bases from J, with 28 bases between. The CDR3 sequence is 19 residues long. The DNA of the CDR3 is TGCGCCAGCAGCTTTGGAACCCGCCTCGGGGGGCTTGGGTCTGATACGCAGTATTTT. Translating it yields CASSFGTRLGGLGSDTQYF.

This clonotype was counted at least ten times. The V gene is TRBV19, the J gene TRBJ2-7, with D tentatively TRBD1 (6 bases). V was pared by 8 bases and J by 3 bases, with 11 bases between. CDR3 size: 12 residues. Germline V gene data show CDR1 as LNHDA and CDR2 as SQIVND (reference sequence). The CDR3 sequence: CASGRQDYEQYF. CDR3 coding DNA: TGTGCCAGTGGACGACAGGACTACGAGCAGTACTTC.

This clonotype was detected many times. The rearrangement uses TRBV20-1 and TRBJ1-5, with D possibly TRBD1 on 6 matching bases. Trimming removed 0 bases from V and 4 bases from J, with 19 bases in between. The length of the CDR3 is 17 residues. Germline V lookup: CDR1 DFQATT, CDR2 SNEGSKA (reference sequence). CDR3 sequence: CSARDARVEGVNQPQHF. The CDR3 DNA is TGCAGTGCTAGAGACGCAAGAGTAGAGGGGGTTAATCAGCCCCAGCATTTT.

This clonotype was seen a handful of times. The chain joins TRBV28 to TRBJ2-3; 7 bases match TRBD1. The CDR3 extends over 17 amino acids. Losses at the gene ends were 4 bases for V and 6 bases for J; bases not matched to a gene: 16. Germline CDR1 reads MDHEN; CDR2 reads SYDVKM. This chain's CDR3 is CASSSYRSRGNRDTQYF. CDR3 in DNA: TGTGCCAGCAGTTCGTACCGCAGCAGGGGGAATCGGGATACGCAGTATTTT.

This clonotype showed up many times. This chain links TRBV15 with TRBJ2-7; 10 bases agree with TRBD2. The CDR3 contains 16 residues. Trimming at V came to 4 bases and at J to 6 bases, leaving 12 bases not matched to a gene. Germline-derived CDR1 and CDR2 are LNHNV and YYDKDF (reference sequence). CDR3 sequence (DNA): TGTGCCACCAGCAAAGGTCGGGCTAGCGGGAGTTCCGAGCAGTACTTC. It specifies CATSKGRASGSSEQYF.

This clonotype was recorded at least ten times. CDR3 region: CAWSLGTGKFF. Written as DNA, the CDR3 is TGTGCCTGGAGTTTGGGGACAGGAAAGTTCTTC. This rearrangement joins TRBV30 to TRBJ2-1; TRBD1 matches 8 bases. The germline V gene encodes CDR1 GTSNPN and CDR2 SVGIG (reference sequence). V was clipped by 2 bases and J by 14 bases; unmatched bases: 5. This CDR3 region has 11 residues.